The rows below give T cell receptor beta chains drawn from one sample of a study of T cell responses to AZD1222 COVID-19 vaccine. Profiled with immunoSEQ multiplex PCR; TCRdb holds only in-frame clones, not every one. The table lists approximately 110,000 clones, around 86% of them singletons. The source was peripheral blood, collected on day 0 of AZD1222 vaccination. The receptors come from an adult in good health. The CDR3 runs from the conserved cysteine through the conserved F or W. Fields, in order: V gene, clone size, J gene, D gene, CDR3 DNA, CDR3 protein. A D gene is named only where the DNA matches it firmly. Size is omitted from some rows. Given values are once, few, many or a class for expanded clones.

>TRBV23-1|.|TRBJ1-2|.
TGCGCCAGCAGTCCGCCGAGGGGGACAACTTGTTACTACACCTTC
CASSPPRGTTCYYTF
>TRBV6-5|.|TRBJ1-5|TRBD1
TGTGCCAGCAGTCGCGGGACAGGGCATCAGCCCCAGCATTTT
CASSRGTGHQPQHF
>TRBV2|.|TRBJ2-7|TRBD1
TGTGCCAGCAGCCAAGGAGGGACAGGTACCTACGAGCAGTACTTC
CASSQGGTGTYEQYF
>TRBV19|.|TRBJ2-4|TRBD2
TGTGCCAGTATGGTGATAGCGGGGGGCCCCTCCATTCAGTACTTC
CASMVIAGGPSIQYF
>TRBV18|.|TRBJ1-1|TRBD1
TGTGCCAGCTCACCCCAGGGGGCTACGAACACTGAAGCTTTCTTT
CASSPQGATNTEAFF
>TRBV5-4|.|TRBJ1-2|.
TGTGCCAGCAGCTCCGGGTATGGCTACACCTTC
CASSSGYGYTF
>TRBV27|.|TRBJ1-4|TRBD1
TGTGCCAGCAACCCAGGGACAGGGGGTGAAAAACTGTTTTTT
CASNPGTGGEKLFF
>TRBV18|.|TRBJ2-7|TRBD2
TGTGCCAGCTCACCAGGCGGGGGGACCCTCTACGAGCAGTACTTC
CASSPGGGTLYEQYF
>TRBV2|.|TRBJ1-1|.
TGTGCCAGCACGGGGCCCCGAGCGAATATGAACACTGAAGCTTTCTTT
CASTGPRANMNTEAFF
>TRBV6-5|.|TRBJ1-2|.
TGTGCCACCCACTCCGGGGGAGTGAATGGCTACACCTTC
CATHSGGVNGYTF
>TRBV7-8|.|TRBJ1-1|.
TGTGCCAGCAGCATACCCTCTATTCCTGAAGCTTTCTTT
CASSIPSIPEAFF
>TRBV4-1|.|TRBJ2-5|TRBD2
TGCGCCAGCAGCCAAGATGGGGAGGGCGGGCAAGAGACCCAGTACTTC
CASSQDGEGGQETQYF
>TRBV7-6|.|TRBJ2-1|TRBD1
TGTGCCAGCAGCTCGCTCGGGACAGGGGAAAATGAGCAGTTCTTC
CASSSLGTGENEQFF
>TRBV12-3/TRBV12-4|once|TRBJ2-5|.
TGTGCCAGCAGGATGGGTTCGAAAGAGACCCAGTACTTC
CASRMGSKETQYF
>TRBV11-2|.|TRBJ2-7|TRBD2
TGTGCCAGCAGCTTATGGCTAGCGGGGTTCGACGAGCAGTACTTC
CASSLWLAGFDEQYF